Listed here are 23 T cell receptor beta chains from one sample, sequenced in a study of identical twins. TCRdb used MiXCR to reprocess the 5' RACE reads, holding one entry per CDR3 protein. The data show about 530,000 distinct CDR3 sequences, 20% to 25% seen once. A further study also used this sample, focusing on yellow fever vaccine responses in identical twins.

Sequencing was carried out using CD4+ T cells sorted from blood. The receptors stem from a young woman in good health.

This clonotype was seen a few times. The rearrangement links TRBV12-3 or TRBV12-4 to TRBJ2-1; D may be TRBD1 (6 bases). Trimming shortened V by 6 bases and J by 5 bases, and 23 bases separated the two germline ends. The CDR3 contains 17 residues. In DNA form, the CDR3 reads TGTGCCAGCAGCCCCGTCATGGGGCAGGGGTCCCACAATGAGCAGTTCTTC. Translation gives CASSPVMGQGSHNEQFF.

The V and J genes are TRBV10-3 and TRBJ2-5, with D perhaps matching TRBD1 (6 bases). The V and J ends lost 3 bases and 2 bases respectively, with 13 bases between them. CDR1 and CDR2 (germline): ENHRY, SYGVKD. This CDR3 contains 15 residues. For the CDR3, the DNA is TGTGCCATCAGTGAAGGGGGATCAAGGCAAGAGACCCAGTACTTC. Protein sequence: CAISEGGSRQETQYF.

This chain connects TRBV20-1 to TRBJ2-3; 7 bases fit TRBD2. V shed 1 base and J 4 bases; nucleotides not matched to a gene: 8. There are 15 residues in the CDR3. Germline-derived CDR1 and CDR2 are DFQATT and SNEGSKA (reference sequence). The CDR3 reads CSARGVAGRPDTQYF. The CDR3 DNA follows: TGCAGTGCTAGAGGGGTAGCGGGCCGTCCAGATACGCAGTATTTT.

The chain employs TRBV12-3 or TRBV12-4 and TRBJ2-2; D gene ambiguous. The CDR3 has 16 residues. V was trimmed by 3 bases and J by 0 bases, leaving 11 bases between them. The DNA for the CDR3 is TGTGCCAGCAGTTTTGAGGCGGACGCGAACACCGGGGAGCTGTTTTTT. Translating it yields CASSFEADANTGELFF.

This clonotype came up a few times. The chain links TRBV4-2 to TRBJ1-3, with D perhaps TRBD1 (5 bases). Germline values: CDR1 LGHNA, CDR2 YNFKEQ. CDR3 length: 16 residues. V was cut by 2 bases and J by 0 bases, with 11 bases left in between. Written as DNA, the CDR3 is TGTGCCAGCAGCCAACCATCGGGGGGCTCTGGAAACACCATATATTTT. Translated: CASSQPSGGSGNTIYF.

The table lists this clonotype with a few counts. This chain links TRBV7-9 with TRBJ2-5; D could derive from TRBD1 or TRBD2 (5 bases each). CDR3 length equals 14 residues. Germline V gene lookup returns CDR1 SEHNR and CDR2 FQNEAQ (reference sequence). V gave up 5 bases and J gave up 5 bases, with 15 bases separating them. The CDR3 bases are TGTGCCAGCAGCCCCTCGGGGCTTCGGGAGACCCAGTACTTC. Protein sequence: CASSPSGLRETQYF.

The chain links TRBV4-1 to TRBJ1-6, with D hard to call. CDR1 is MGHRA, CDR2 YSYEKL, per germline. This CDR3 is built from 13 residues. V was shortened by 6 bases and J by 6 bases, with 9 bases between the two germline ends. The CDR3 protein is CASSLVFNSPLHF. The CDR3 DNA reads as TGCGCCAGCAGTTTGGTTTTTAATTCACCCCTCCACTTT.

This chain uses TRBV28 with TRBJ2-7; D is unresolved. This CDR3 is 14 amino acids long. The V gene lost 1 base and the J gene lost 0 bases, with 7 bases spanning the gap. The germline V gene has CDR1 MDHEN and CDR2 SYDVKM. This CDR3 is CASSLSARSYEQYF. The DNA of the CDR3 is TGTGCCAGCAGTTTATCTGCCCGCTCCTACGAGCAGTACTTC. The full variable domain, completed using reference TRBV28 and TRBJ2-7, is DVKVTQSSRYLVKRTGEKVFLECVQDMDHENMFWYRQDPGLGLRLIYFSYDVKMKEKGDIPEGYSVSREKKERFSLILESASTNQTSMYLCASSLSARSYEQYFGPGTRLTVT.

This sequence joins TRBV20-1 and TRBJ2-2; 11 bases are a match to TRBD2. This CDR3 region has 15 residues. The junction had 1 base not matched to a gene; V was cut back by 2 bases and J by 2 bases. Germline lookup yields CDR1 DFQATT and CDR2 SNEGSKA (reference sequence). CDR3 residues: CSARLAGGNTGELFF. The CDR3 DNA follows: TGCAGTGCTAGACTAGCGGGGGGCAACACCGGGGAGCTGTTTTTT.

This clonotype was counted only a few times. This chain connects TRBV5-6 to TRBJ2-1; D might be TRBD2 (6 bases). Germline lookup yields CDR1 SGHDT and CDR2 YYEEEE. Deletions cut 4 bases from V and 4 bases from J, with 15 bases between. The CDR3 covers 15 residues. CDR3 protein: CASSPRDGGYNEQFF. The CDR3 DNA reads as TGTGCCAGCAGCCCCCGGGACGGGGGATACAATGAGCAGTTCTTC.

The table lists this clonotype with a few counts. The chain couples TRBV3-1 to TRBJ1-1; D is possibly TRBD1 (5 bases). Germline V gene data show CDR1 as LGHDT and CDR2 as YNNKEL (reference sequence). This CDR3 comprises 14 residues. Between the trimmed V and J ends, which lost 4 bases and 3 bases, there was a span of 12 bases. The CDR3 sequence: CASSPLGVYTEAFF. CDR3 coding DNA: TGTGCCAGCAGCCCGCTAGGGGTTTACACTGAAGCTTTCTTT.

This clonotype occurred a few times. The rearrangement joins TRBV4-1 to TRBJ2-7; D might be TRBD2 (5 bases). Germline loops: CDR1 MGHRA, CDR2 YSYEKL. CDR3 size: 14 residues. V was clipped by 1 base and J by 6 bases, with 13 bases between them. The DNA for the CDR3 is TGCGCCAGCAGCCAAGTCCTAGCCCCGGGCGAGCAGTACTTC. It is translated as CASSQVLAPGEQYF.

This clonotype was seen a few times. The gene calls are TRBV10-2 and TRBJ2-1, with D hard to call. Germline CDR1 reads WSHSY; CDR2 reads SAAADI. Trimming left V 5 bases short and J 7 bases short, with 9 bases between. This CDR3 contains 12 residues. DNA for the CDR3: TGCGCCAGCAGTAGCCCGACGAATGAGCAGTTCTTC. This gives the protein CASSSPTNEQFF.

The V and J genes are TRBV20-1 and TRBJ1-4, with 10 bases matching TRBD1. In germline, CDR1 is DFQATT, CDR2 SNEGSKA (reference sequence). The CDR3 consists of 13 residues. The ends lost 5 bases at V and 7 bases at J; junction bases unmatched: 4. Here the CDR3 DNA reads TGCAGTGCTCCGACAGGGGGCTCTGAAAAACTGTTTTTT. Amino acid sequence: CSAPTGGSEKLFF.

This clonotype came up a few times. The chain uses TRBV12-3 or TRBV12-4 and TRBJ2-1; D possibly matches TRBD1 or TRBD2 (5 bases each). The CDR3 sequence is 14 residues long. V lost 2 bases to trimming and J lost 9 bases, with 14 bases between them. CDR3 sequence reads: CASSLLGGTGEQFF. The CDR3 DNA sequence: TGTGCCAGCAGTTTACTGGGTGGGACCGGTGAGCAGTTCTTC.

In this sample, this clonotype turned up a few times. The chain links TRBV6-2 or TRBV6-3 to TRBJ1-2, with a tentative D call TRBD1 (6 bases). V was pared by 5 bases and J by 3 bases, with 7 bases between. Germline assignment: CDR1 MNHEY and CDR2 SVGEGT. The CDR3 extends over 12 amino acids. DNA of the CDR3: TGTGCCAGCAGTAGACAGGACTATGGCTACACCTTC. It encodes CASSRQDYGYTF.

This clonotype was picked up a small number of times. The chain uses TRBV28 and TRBJ2-5; D not resolved. Germline V CDR1 and CDR2: MDHEN, SYDVKM. Trimming cost V 4 bases and J 2 bases, with 8 bases left between them. This CDR3 is built from 13 residues. CDR3 sequence: CASSWWGQETQYF. CDR3 DNA sequence: TGTGCCAGCAGTTGGTGGGGACAAGAGACCCAGTACTTC.

The J gene is TRBJ2-7, the V gene TRBV20-1, with D perhaps assigned TRBD1 or TRBD2 (5 bases each). V dropped 7 bases and J dropped 2 bases, with 15 bases sitting between them. From germline, CDR1 is DFQATT and CDR2 SNEGSKA (reference sequence). The CDR3 sequence is 13 residues long. The CDR3 DNA reads as TGCAGTGTCCCGTCAGGGAGACCCTACGAGCAGTACTTC. Its translation: CSVPSGRPYEQYF.

In its sample, this clonotype was seen a few times. The chain is built from TRBV18 and TRBJ2-7; 7 bases agree with TRBD1. The CDR3 is 15 residues long. Trimming at V came to 0 bases and at J to 0 bases, leaving 2 bases not matched to a gene. Germline CDR1 and CDR2: KGHSH and LQKENI. DNA for the CDR3: TGTGCCAGCTCACCACCGACAGGGACCTCCTACGAGCAGTACTTC. This sequence encodes CASSPPTGTSYEQYF. The full variable domain, rest sourced from reference TRBV18 and TRBJ2-7, is NAGVMQNPRHLVRRRGQEARLRCSPMKGHSHVYWYRQLPEEGLKFMVYLQKENIIDESGMPKERFSAEFPKEGPSILRIQQVVRGDSAAYFCASSPPTGTSYEQYFGPGTRLTVT.

The J gene is TRBJ1-1, the V gene TRBV3-1; a weak D match, TRBD1 (6 bases). CDR1 and CDR2 (germline): LGHDT, YNNKEL (reference sequence). Trimming cost V 4 bases and J 5 bases, with 20 bases left between them. The CDR3 totals 16 residues. CDR3 in amino acids: CASSRGAGRKNTEAFF. Here the CDR3 DNA reads TGTGCCAGCAGCCGGGGGGCTGGCAGGAAGAATACTGAAGCTTTCTTT.

This clonotype was observed a few times. The chain is built from TRBV5-1 and TRBJ2-3, with a tentative D call TRBD1 (6 bases). Germline V gives CDR1 SGHRS, CDR2 YFSETQ. The ends were cut back, 1 base at V and 4 bases at J, with 10 bases in the middle. This CDR3 is 14 amino acids long. The CDR3 sequence: CASSLRTGSDTQYF. The CDR3 DNA is TGCGCCAGCAGCTTGAGAACAGGGTCAGATACGCAGTATTTT.

This clonotype was counted between two and nine times. The chain is built from TRBV24-1 and TRBJ2-1; D perhaps matches TRBD1 (6 bases). The V end was cut by 2 bases, the J end by 5 bases, with 9 bases between. This CDR3 is built from 14 residues. Germline CDR1 is KGHDR and CDR2 is SFDVKD. CDR3 region: CATSDSGGHNEQFF. The CDR3 DNA is TGTGCCACCAGTGATTCTGGGGGCCACAATGAGCAGTTCTTC.

This chain joins TRBV28 and TRBJ1-5; D unclear. The germline V gene encodes CDR1 MDHEN and CDR2 SYDVKM. The CDR3 loop spans 15 amino acids. Trimming stripped 2 bases from V and 2 bases from J, with 10 bases between. CDR3 loop: CASSLLLGGNQPQHF. The DNA of the CDR3 is TGTGCCAGCAGTTTACTCCTGGGAGGCAATCAGCCCCAGCATTTT.